The sequence of this T cell receptor beta chain was determined in a study of T cell responses to AZD1222 COVID-19 vaccine. Study-wide results and caveats: Vaccine-associated CD4 TCRs ranged over spike, dominating at 160-218 and 743-854. Donors in the cohort were predominantly white British and more often female, and clonal diversity was possibly underestimated. At study baseline, merely over 5 AZD1222 recipients were seropositive.

Comments on this clone: Its antigen is not known.

Germline values: CDR1 SEHNR, CDR2 FQNEAQ (reference sequence). V lost 2 bases and J 0 bases, leaving 11 bases between the germline ends. The CDR3 consists of 17 residues. Profiling relied on immunoSEQ multiplex PCR, and the TCRdb table lists in-frame clones only, not all of them. The sample lists under 85,000 clones, roughly 84% occurring once. The chain couples TRBV7-9 to TRBJ2-6; weak D call: TRBD2 (5 bases). This TCR derives from an adult in good health. Sample: peripheral blood, taken on day 0 of AZD1222 vaccination. The CDR3 spells CASSLSGRSSGANVLTF. The CDR3 DNA reads as TGTGCCAGCAGCTTAAGCGGACGTAGCTCTGGGGCCAACGTCCTGACTTTC.